The rows below give T cell receptor beta chains drawn from one sample of a study of blood T cell repertoires in COVID-19. TCRdb keeps only in-frame clones here, not all; method: immunoSEQ multiplex PCR. This sample has 180,000 or so clones; around 88% occur once, and the top ten carry 4% to 5%. The sequencing input was peripheral blood. The receptor set was obtained from a woman in her thirties with acute or convalescent COVID-19. Both conserved end residues are part of each CDR3. A D gene is named only where the DNA matches it firmly. For some rows the clone size is stated as once, few or many, or as a class when expanded; others skip it.

clone size: .
D gene: TRBD2
J gene: TRBJ2-5
V gene: TRBV3-1/TRBV3-2
CDR3 protein: CASRSGGETQYF
CDR3 DNA: TGTGCCAGCCGTAGCGGGGGGGAGACCCAGTACTTC

clone size: .
D gene: TRBD2
J gene: TRBJ2-7
V gene: TRBV7-6
CDR3 protein: CASSLVSGGEGLEQYF
CDR3 DNA: TGTGCCAGCAGCTTAGTAAGCGGGGGGGAGGGATTGGAGCAGTACTTC

clone size: once
D gene: .
J gene: TRBJ2-1
V gene: TRBV27
CDR3 protein: CASSSPEDEQFF
CDR3 DNA: TGTGCCAGCAGTTCCCCGGAGGATGAGCAGTTCTTC

clone size: .
D gene: .
J gene: TRBJ1-5
V gene: TRBV6-5
CDR3 protein: CASRPRRNQPQHF
CDR3 DNA: TGTGCCAGCAGGCCTAGGAGGAATCAGCCCCAGCATTTT

clone size: once
D gene: .
J gene: TRBJ2-3
V gene: TRBV2
CDR3 protein: CASEGSTDTQYF
CDR3 DNA: TGTGCCAGCGAGGGAAGCACAGATACGCAGTATTTT

clone size: .
D gene: TRBD1
J gene: TRBJ1-1
V gene: TRBV2
CDR3 protein: CASRSTTGVDSEAFF
CDR3 DNA: TGTGCCAGCCGGAGTACGACAGGGGTCGACAGTGAAGCTTTCTTT

clone size: .
D gene: TRBD2
J gene: TRBJ2-1
V gene: TRBV6-5
CDR3 protein: CATSAGGTNEQFF
CDR3 DNA: TGTGCCACCTCAGCGGGAGGCACCAATGAGCAGTTCTTC

clone size: .
D gene: TRBD2
J gene: TRBJ2-1
V gene: TRBV9
CDR3 protein: CASSVGPAGVPNEQFF
CDR3 DNA: TGTGCCAGCAGCGTAGGCCCAGCGGGAGTCCCTAATGAGCAGTTCTTC

clone size: medium-sized
D gene: .
J gene: TRBJ1-2
V gene: TRBV27
CDR3 protein: CASSPLTAGLTNYGYTF
CDR3 DNA: TGTGCCAGCAGTCCGTTGACAGCCGGCCTTACTAACTATGGCTACACCTTC

clone size: .
D gene: .
J gene: TRBJ2-3
V gene: TRBV7-2
CDR3 protein: CASSPTRNTQYF
CDR3 DNA: TGTGCCAGCAGCCCCACCAGGAATACGCAGTATTTT

clone size: once
D gene: .
J gene: TRBJ1-1
V gene: TRBV7-8
CDR3 protein: CASSLSGRGRAMNTEAFF
CDR3 DNA: TGTGCCAGCAGCTTATCTGGCAGGGGTAGGGCAATGAACACTGAAGCTTTCTTT

clone size: .
D gene: .
J gene: TRBJ2-2
V gene: TRBV5-4
CDR3 protein: CASSRGEAGELFF
CDR3 DNA: TGTGCCAGCAGCCGTGGAGAGGCCGGGGAGCTGTTTTTT

clone size: .
D gene: .
J gene: TRBJ1-1
V gene: TRBV5-1
CDR3 protein: CASSRDSGGKGTEAFF
CDR3 DNA: TGCGCCAGCAGCCGGGACTCGGGCGGGAAGGGCACTGAAGCTTTCTTT

clone size: .
D gene: TRBD2
J gene: TRBJ2-1
V gene: TRBV5-1
CDR3 protein: CASGNAGVNEQFF
CDR3 DNA: TGCGCCAGCGGAAACGCGGGAGTCAATGAGCAGTTCTTC

clone size: .
D gene: .
J gene: TRBJ1-5
V gene: TRBV6-6
CDR3 protein: CASSYTIAGSNQPQHF
CDR3 DNA: TGTGCCAGCAGTTACACAATAGCGGGCAGCAATCAGCCCCAGCATTTT

clone size: .
D gene: .
J gene: TRBJ2-7
V gene: TRBV27
CDR3 protein: CASTSTLYEQYF
CDR3 DNA: TGTGCCAGCACCTCGACTCTTTACGAGCAGTACTTC

clone size: .
D gene: TRBD1
J gene: TRBJ1-2
V gene: TRBV9
CDR3 protein: CASSEQTGIYGYTF
CDR3 DNA: TGTGCCAGCAGCGAACAGACAGGGATCTATGGCTACACCTTC

clone size: few
D gene: .
J gene: TRBJ2-7
V gene: TRBV5-6
CDR3 protein: CASSLSAGLSLEQYF
CDR3 DNA: TGTGCCAGCAGCTTGTCCGCGGGACTTTCTTTAGAGCAGTACTTC

clone size: .
D gene: .
J gene: TRBJ1-3
V gene: TRBV10-3
CDR3 protein: CAIRQRAGNTIYF
CDR3 DNA: TGTGCCATCCGGCAGCGTGCTGGAAACACCATATATTTT

clone size: .
D gene: TRBD1
J gene: TRBJ1-1
V gene: TRBV10-1
CDR3 protein: CASSESTTGPNTEAFF
CDR3 DNA: TGCGCCAGCAGTGAGTCGACGACAGGGCCGAACACTGAAGCTTTCTTT

clone size: .
D gene: .
J gene: TRBJ2-5
V gene: TRBV5-1
CDR3 protein: CASSLTGSSETQYF
CDR3 DNA: TGCGCCAGCAGCTTGACAGGGAGCAGTGAGACCCAGTACTTC

clone size: .
D gene: .
J gene: TRBJ2-3
V gene: TRBV20-1
CDR3 protein: CSASIAGGRADTQYF
CDR3 DNA: TGCAGTGCTAGTATTGCGGGCGGGCGCGCAGATACGCAGTATTTT

clone size: once
D gene: .
J gene: TRBJ2-2
V gene: TRBV12-3/TRBV12-4
CDR3 protein: CASTRIPGELFF
CDR3 DNA: TGTGCCAGCACCAGGATCCCCGGGGAGCTGTTTTTT

clone size: .
D gene: .
J gene: TRBJ1-3
V gene: TRBV6-5
CDR3 protein: CASTRGGGNTIYF
CDR3 DNA: TGTGCCAGCACAAGGGGAGGTGGAAACACCATATATTTT

clone size: .
D gene: .
J gene: TRBJ2-3
V gene: TRBV2
CDR3 protein: CASCRSGGADTQYF
CDR3 DNA: TGTGCCAGCTGTCGGTCTGGAGGGGCAGATACGCAGTATTTT

clone size: .
D gene: .
J gene: TRBJ1-4
V gene: TRBV19
CDR3 protein: CASSTLARSSSEKLFF
CDR3 DNA: TGTGCCAGTAGTACCCTCGCCCGATCTAGTAGTGAAAAACTGTTTTTT

clone size: .
D gene: TRBD2
J gene: TRBJ2-1
V gene: TRBV10-3
CDR3 protein: CAISGLAGVVNEQFF
CDR3 DNA: TGTGCCATCAGTGGACTAGCGGGAGTGGTTAATGAGCAGTTCTTC

clone size: .
D gene: .
J gene: TRBJ2-5
V gene: TRBV18
CDR3 protein: CASSRDRGGLATPWAETQYF
CDR3 DNA: TGTGCCAGCTCAAGAGACAGGGGTGGACTAGCGACCCCCTGGGCAGAGACCCAGTACTTC

clone size: .
D gene: TRBD1
J gene: TRBJ1-3
V gene: TRBV30
CDR3 protein: CAWSRDRAGNTIYF
CDR3 DNA: TGTGCCTGGAGTAGGGACAGGGCTGGAAACACCATATATTTT

clone size: .
D gene: TRBD2
J gene: TRBJ2-7
V gene: TRBV11-2
CDR3 protein: CASSLKTSGGVTITEQYF
CDR3 DNA: TGTGCCAGCAGCTTAAAAACTAGCGGAGGGGTTACGATTACTGAGCAGTACTTC

clone size: .
D gene: .
J gene: TRBJ2-4
V gene: TRBV30
CDR3 protein: CAWSVGAQNIQYF
CDR3 DNA: TGTGCCTGGAGTGTAGGGGCCCAAAACATTCAGTACTTC

clone size: .
D gene: TRBD1
J gene: TRBJ1-1
V gene: TRBV4-1
CDR3 protein: CASSRVDRGRTEAFF
CDR3 DNA: TGCGCCAGCAGCCGAGTAGACAGGGGGAGGACTGAAGCTTTCTTT

clone size: .
D gene: .
J gene: TRBJ2-6
V gene: TRBV12-3/TRBV12-4
CDR3 protein: CASVSSGANVLTF
CDR3 DNA: TGTGCCAGCGTCTCCTCTGGGGCCAACGTCCTGACTTTC

clone size: once
D gene: TRBD2
J gene: TRBJ2-1
V gene: TRBV12-5
CDR3 protein: CASETSGSNEQFF
CDR3 DNA: TGTGCTAGTGAAACTAGCGGGAGTAATGAGCAGTTCTTC

clone size: .
D gene: TRBD1
J gene: TRBJ2-3
V gene: TRBV18
CDR3 protein: CASSPIQGATDTQYF
CDR3 DNA: TGTGCCAGCTCACCAATACAGGGGGCAACAGATACGCAGTATTTT

clone size: .
D gene: .
J gene: TRBJ2-3
V gene: TRBV5-6
CDR3 protein: CASSLTSGSTDTQYF
CDR3 DNA: TGTGCCAGCAGTCTGACGTCAGGGTCCACAGATACGCAGTATTTT

clone size: .
D gene: .
J gene: TRBJ2-1
V gene: TRBV3-1/TRBV3-2
CDR3 protein: CASSQGLGDLDYNEQFF
CDR3 DNA: TGTGCCAGCAGCCAAGGCCTTGGGGACTTAGACTACAATGAGCAGTTCTTC

clone size: few
D gene: .
J gene: TRBJ2-1
V gene: TRBV24-1
CDR3 protein: CATSEGGTFQYNEQFF
CDR3 DNA: TGTGCCACCAGTGAGGGTGGGACATTTCAATACAATGAGCAGTTCTTC

clone size: .
D gene: .
J gene: TRBJ1-1
V gene: TRBV29-1
CDR3 protein: CSVHSGNEAFF
CDR3 DNA: TGCAGCGTGCATAGCGGGAATGAAGCTTTCTTT

clone size: .
D gene: TRBD1
J gene: TRBJ2-4
V gene: TRBV18
CDR3 protein: CASSPGQALRFGQYF
CDR3 DNA: TGTGCCAGCTCACCAGGACAGGCTCTTCGGTTTGGTCAGTACTTC

clone size: .
D gene: TRBD1
J gene: TRBJ2-2
V gene: TRBV6-4
CDR3 protein: CASSQQGAAGELFF
CDR3 DNA: TGTGCCAGCAGCCAACAGGGGGCGGCCGGGGAGCTGTTTTTT

clone size: .
D gene: TRBD2
J gene: TRBJ2-3
V gene: TRBV28
CDR3 protein: CATGGVAGVQDTQYF
CDR3 DNA: TGTGCCACCGGAGGGGTAGCGGGAGTCCAAGATACGCAGTATTTT

clone size: .
D gene: .
J gene: TRBJ1-4
V gene: TRBV7-2
CDR3 protein: CASSLNTGATNEKLFF
CDR3 DNA: TGTGCCAGCAGCCTAAACACGGGGGCAACTAATGAAAAACTGTTTTTT

clone size: .
D gene: .
J gene: TRBJ2-7
V gene: TRBV21-1
CDR3 protein: CASSTPGRSYEQYF
CDR3 DNA: TGTGCCAGCAGCACCCCGGGTCGCTCCTACGAGCAGTACTTC

clone size: .
D gene: .
J gene: TRBJ1-6
V gene: TRBV2
CDR3 protein: CASSHREGAGNSPLHF
CDR3 DNA: TGTGCCAGCAGTCACAGGGAGGGAGCGGGGAATTCACCCCTCCACTTT

clone size: few
D gene: TRBD1
J gene: TRBJ1-6
V gene: TRBV19
CDR3 protein: CASNQGGNSPLHF
CDR3 DNA: TGTGCCAGTAACCAGGGGGGTAATTCACCCCTCCACTTT

clone size: .
D gene: .
J gene: TRBJ1-5
V gene: TRBV2
CDR3 protein: CASRVSGPNQPQHF
CDR3 DNA: TGTGCCAGCAGGGTATCGGGTCCTAATCAGCCCCAGCATTTT

clone size: few
D gene: .
J gene: TRBJ2-3
V gene: TRBV5-1
CDR3 protein: CASSLGGTHGTDTQYF
CDR3 DNA: TGCGCCAGCAGCTTGGGCGGGACGCACGGCACAGATACGCAGTATTTT

clone size: .
D gene: .
J gene: TRBJ2-7
V gene: TRBV7-9
CDR3 protein: CASSADGTYEQYF
CDR3 DNA: TGTGCCAGCAGCGCCGACGGGACCTACGAGCAGTACTTC

clone size: .
D gene: TRBD2
J gene: TRBJ2-5
V gene: TRBV6-6
CDR3 protein: CASSYGTSDLYF
CDR3 DNA: TGTGCCAGCAGTTACGGGACTAGCGACCTATACTTC

clone size: .
D gene: TRBD2
J gene: TRBJ2-1
V gene: TRBV4-1
CDR3 protein: CASRRLAGPYNEQFF
CDR3 DNA: TGCGCCAGCAGGCGTCTAGCGGGGCCCTACAATGAGCAGTTCTTC

clone size: few
D gene: .
J gene: TRBJ2-3
V gene: TRBV5-1
CDR3 protein: CASSLAVAPTTDTQYF
CDR3 DNA: TGCGCCAGCAGCTTGGCGGTCGCCCCAACCACAGATACGCAGTATTTT